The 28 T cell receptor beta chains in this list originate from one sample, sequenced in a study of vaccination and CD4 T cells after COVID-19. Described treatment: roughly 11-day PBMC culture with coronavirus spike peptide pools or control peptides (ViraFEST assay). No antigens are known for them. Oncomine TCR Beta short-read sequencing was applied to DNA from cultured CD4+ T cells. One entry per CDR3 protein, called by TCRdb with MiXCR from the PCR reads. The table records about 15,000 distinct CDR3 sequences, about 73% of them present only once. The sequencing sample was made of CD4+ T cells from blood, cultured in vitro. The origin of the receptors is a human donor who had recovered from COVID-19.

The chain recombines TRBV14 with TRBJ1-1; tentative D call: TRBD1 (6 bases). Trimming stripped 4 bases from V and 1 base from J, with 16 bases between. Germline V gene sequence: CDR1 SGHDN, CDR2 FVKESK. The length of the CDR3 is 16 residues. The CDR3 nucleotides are TGTGCCAGCAGCCCGCCAGGGGCTCAATCGAACACTGAAGCTTTCTTT. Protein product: CASSPPGAQSNTEAFF. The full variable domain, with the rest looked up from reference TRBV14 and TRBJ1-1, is EAGVTQFPSHSVIEKGQTVTLRCDPISGHDNLYWYRRVMGKEIKFLLHFVKESKQDESGMPNNRFLAERTGGTYSTLKVQPAELEDSGVYFCASSPPGAQSNTEAFFGQGTRLTVV.

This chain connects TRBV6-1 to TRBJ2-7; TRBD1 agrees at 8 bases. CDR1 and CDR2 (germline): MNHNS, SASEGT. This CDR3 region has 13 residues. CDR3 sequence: CATLGQGPYEQYF. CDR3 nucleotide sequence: TGTGCAACGCTAGGACAGGGCCCCTACGAGCAGTACTTC.

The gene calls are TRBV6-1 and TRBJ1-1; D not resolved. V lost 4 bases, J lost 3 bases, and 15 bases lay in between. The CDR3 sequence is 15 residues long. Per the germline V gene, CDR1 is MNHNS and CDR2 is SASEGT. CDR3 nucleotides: TGTGCCAGCAGTGCAATCCGGAAGTCGGACACTGAAGCTTTCTTT. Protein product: CASSAIRKSDTEAFF.

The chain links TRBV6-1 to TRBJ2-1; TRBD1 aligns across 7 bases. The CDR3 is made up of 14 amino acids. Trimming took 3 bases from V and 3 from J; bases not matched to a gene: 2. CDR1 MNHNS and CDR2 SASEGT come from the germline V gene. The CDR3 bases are TGTGCCAGCAGTGACGGACAGGTCTACAATGAGCAGTTCTTC. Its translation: CASSDGQVYNEQFF.

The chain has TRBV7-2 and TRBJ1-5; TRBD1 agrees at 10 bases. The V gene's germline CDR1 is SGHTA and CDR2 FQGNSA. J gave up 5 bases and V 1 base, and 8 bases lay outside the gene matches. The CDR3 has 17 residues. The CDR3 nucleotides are TGTGCCAGCAGCTTAGGTCCGGGACAGGGGAGGTATCAGCCCCAGCATTTT. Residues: CASSLGPGQGRYQPQHF.

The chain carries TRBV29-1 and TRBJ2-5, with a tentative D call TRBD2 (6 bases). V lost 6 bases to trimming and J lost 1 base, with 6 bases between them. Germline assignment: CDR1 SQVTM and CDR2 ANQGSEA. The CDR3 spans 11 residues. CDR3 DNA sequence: TGCAGCGTGGGACTCCAAGAGACCCAGTACTTC. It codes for CSVGLQETQYF.

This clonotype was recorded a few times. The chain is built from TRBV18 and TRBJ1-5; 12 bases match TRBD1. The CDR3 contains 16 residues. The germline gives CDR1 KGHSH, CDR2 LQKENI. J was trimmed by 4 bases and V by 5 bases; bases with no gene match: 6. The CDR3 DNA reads TGTGCCAGCTCAACCACGGGACAGGGGGCAAATCAGCCCCAGCATTTT. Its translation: CASSTTGQGANQPQHF.

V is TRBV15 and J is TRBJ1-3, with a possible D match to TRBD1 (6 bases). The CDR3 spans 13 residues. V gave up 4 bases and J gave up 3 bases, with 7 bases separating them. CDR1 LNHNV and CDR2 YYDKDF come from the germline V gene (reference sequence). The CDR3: CATSTDSGNTIYF. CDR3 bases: TGTGCCACCAGCACGGACAGTGGAAACACCATATATTTT.

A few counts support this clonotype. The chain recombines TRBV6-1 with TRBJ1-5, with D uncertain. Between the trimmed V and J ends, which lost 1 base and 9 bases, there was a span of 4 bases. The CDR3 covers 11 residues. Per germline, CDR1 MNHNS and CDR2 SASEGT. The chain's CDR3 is CASSEDLPQHF. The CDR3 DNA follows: TGTGCCAGCAGTGAAGATCTGCCCCAGCATTTT.

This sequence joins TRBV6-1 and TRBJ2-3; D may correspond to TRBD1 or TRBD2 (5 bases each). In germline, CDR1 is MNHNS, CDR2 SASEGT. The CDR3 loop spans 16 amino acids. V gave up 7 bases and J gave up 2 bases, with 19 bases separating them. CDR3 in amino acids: CASTRGTPLTTDTQYF. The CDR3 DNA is TGTGCCAGCACCCGAGGGACCCCTTTAACCACAGATACGCAGTATTTT.

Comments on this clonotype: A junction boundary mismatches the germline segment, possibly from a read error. The chain's CDR3 is CASRLDFYGCTF. CDR3 nucleotides: TGTGCCAGCAGACTGGATTTTTATGGCTGCACCTTC. V and J are TRBV27 and TRBJ1-2; the D is unclear. Per the germline V gene, CDR1 is MNHEY and CDR2 is SMNVEV (reference sequence). CDR3 length: 12 amino acids.

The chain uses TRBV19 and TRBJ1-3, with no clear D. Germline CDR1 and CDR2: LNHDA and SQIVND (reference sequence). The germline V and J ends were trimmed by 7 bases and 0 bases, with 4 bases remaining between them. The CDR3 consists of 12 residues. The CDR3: CASKSSGNTIYF. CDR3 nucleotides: TGTGCCAGTAAGAGCTCTGGAAACACCATATATTTT.

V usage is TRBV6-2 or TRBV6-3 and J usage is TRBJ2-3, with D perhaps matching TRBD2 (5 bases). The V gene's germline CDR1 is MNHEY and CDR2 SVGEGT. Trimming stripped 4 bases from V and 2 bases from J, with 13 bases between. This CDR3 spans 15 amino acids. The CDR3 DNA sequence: TGTGCCAGCAGTTCTAGCAGTACTTACACAGATACGCAGTATTTT. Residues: CASSSSSTYTDTQYF.

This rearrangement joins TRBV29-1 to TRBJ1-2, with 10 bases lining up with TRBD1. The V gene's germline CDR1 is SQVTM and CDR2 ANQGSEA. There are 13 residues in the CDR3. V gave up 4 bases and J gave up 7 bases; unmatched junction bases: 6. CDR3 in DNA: TGCAGCGTTGCGCTGGACAGGGGGATTGGCTACACCTTC. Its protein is CSVALDRGIGYTF.

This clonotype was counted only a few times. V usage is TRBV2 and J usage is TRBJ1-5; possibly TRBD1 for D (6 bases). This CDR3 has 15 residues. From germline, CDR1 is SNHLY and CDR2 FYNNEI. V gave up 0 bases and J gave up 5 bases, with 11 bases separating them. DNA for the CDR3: TGTGCCAGCAGTGAAGCGCAGGGGTCCTATCAGCCCCAGCATTTT. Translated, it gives CASSEAQGSYQPQHF.

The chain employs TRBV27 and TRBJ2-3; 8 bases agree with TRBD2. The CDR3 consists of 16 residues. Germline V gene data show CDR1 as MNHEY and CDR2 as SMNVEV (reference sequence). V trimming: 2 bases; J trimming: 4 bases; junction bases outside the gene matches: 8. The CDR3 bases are TGTGCCAGCAGTTTAACCGGGAGGGCCCGGGCAGATACGCAGTATTTT. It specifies CASSLTGRARADTQYF.

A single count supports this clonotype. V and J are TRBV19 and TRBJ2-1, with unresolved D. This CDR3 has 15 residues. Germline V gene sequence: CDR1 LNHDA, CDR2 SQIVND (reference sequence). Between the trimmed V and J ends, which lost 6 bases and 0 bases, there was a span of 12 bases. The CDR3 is CASSPRSSSYNEQFF. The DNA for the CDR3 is TGTGCCAGTAGCCCGAGGTCGAGCTCCTACAATGAGCAGTTCTTC.

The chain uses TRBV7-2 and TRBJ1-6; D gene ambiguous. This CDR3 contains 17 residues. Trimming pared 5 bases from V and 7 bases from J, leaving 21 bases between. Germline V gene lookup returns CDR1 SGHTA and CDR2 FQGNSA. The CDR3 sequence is CASSPRAQLAQNSPLHF. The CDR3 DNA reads TGTGCCAGCAGCCCTAGGGCCCAGTTGGCCCAGAATTCACCCCTCCACTTT.

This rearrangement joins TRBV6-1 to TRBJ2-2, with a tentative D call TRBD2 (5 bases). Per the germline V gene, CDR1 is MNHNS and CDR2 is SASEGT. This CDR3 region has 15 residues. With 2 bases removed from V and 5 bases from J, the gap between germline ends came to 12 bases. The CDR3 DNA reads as TGTGCCAGCAGTGAATTTCAAGCGGTTACCGGGGAGCTGTTTTTT. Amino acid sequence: CASSEFQAVTGELFF.

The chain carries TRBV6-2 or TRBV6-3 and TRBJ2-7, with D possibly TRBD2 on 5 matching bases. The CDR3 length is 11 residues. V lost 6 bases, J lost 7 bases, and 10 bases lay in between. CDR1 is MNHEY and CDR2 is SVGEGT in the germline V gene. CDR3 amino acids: CASRTPGEQYF. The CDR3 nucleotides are TGTGCCAGCAGAACCCCGGGGGAGCAGTACTTC.

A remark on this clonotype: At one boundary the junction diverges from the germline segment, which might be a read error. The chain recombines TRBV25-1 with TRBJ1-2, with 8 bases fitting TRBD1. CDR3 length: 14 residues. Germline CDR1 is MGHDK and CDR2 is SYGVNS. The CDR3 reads CVSSKNRGDRGYTF. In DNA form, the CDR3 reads TGTGTCAGCAGTAAGAACAGGGGGGATCGGGGCTACACCTTC.

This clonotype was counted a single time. CDR3 loop: CASFGRSGPQHF. The CDR3, as DNA: TGTGCCAGTTTCGGTCGTTCGGGGCCCCAGCATTTT. The rearrangement uses TRBV19 and TRBJ1-5; unclear D gene. The CDR3 totals 12 residues. Trimming took off 8 bases at V and 9 bases at J, with 14 bases between the two ends. Germline lookup yields CDR1 LNHDA and CDR2 SQIVND (reference sequence).

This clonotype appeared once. The CDR3, as DNA: TGTGCCAGCATGGGGTACACCGGGGAGCTGTTTTTT. Its protein product is CASMGYTGELFF. This chain connects TRBV27 to TRBJ2-2; D is ambiguous. CDR3 length: 12 amino acids. Trimming removed 7 bases from V and 3 bases from J, with 6 bases in between. The germline CDR1 and CDR2 sequences are MNHEY and SMNVEV (reference sequence).

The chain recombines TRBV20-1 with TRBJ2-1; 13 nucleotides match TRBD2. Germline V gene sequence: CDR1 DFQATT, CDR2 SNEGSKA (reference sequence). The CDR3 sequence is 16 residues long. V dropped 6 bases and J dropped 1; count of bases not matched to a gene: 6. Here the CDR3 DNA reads TGCAGTGCCAGGACTAGCGGGAGTAGTTCCTACAATGAGCAGTTCTTC. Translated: CSARTSGSSSYNEQFF.

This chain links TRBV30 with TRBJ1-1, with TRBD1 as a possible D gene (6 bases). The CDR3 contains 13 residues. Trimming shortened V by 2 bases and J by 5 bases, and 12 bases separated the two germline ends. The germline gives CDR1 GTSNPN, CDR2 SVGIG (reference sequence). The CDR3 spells CAWSPQGRTEAFF. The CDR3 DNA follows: TGTGCCTGGAGTCCACAGGGACGGACTGAAGCTTTCTTT.

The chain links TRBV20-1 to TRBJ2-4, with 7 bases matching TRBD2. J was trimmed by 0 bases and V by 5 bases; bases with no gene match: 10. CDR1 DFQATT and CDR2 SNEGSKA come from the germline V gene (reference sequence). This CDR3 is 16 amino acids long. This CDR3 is CSAGPRGEKAKNIQYF. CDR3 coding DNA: TGCAGTGCTGGCCCCCGGGGGGAAAAAGCCAAAAACATTCAGTACTTC.

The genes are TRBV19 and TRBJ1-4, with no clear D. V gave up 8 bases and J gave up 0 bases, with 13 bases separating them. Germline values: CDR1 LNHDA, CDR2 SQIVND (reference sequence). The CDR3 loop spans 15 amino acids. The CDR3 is CASGPATATNEKLFF. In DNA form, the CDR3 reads TGTGCCAGTGGACCCGCCACTGCAACTAATGAAAAACTGTTTTTT.

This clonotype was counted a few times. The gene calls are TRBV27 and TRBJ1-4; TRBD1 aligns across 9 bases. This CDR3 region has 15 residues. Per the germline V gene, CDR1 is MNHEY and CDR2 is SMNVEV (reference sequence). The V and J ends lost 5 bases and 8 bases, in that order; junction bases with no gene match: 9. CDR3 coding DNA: TGTGCCAGCAGTCGGGGGACAGGGAGACAAGAAAAACTGTTTTTT. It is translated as CASSRGTGRQEKLFF. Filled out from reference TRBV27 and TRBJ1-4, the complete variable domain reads EAQVTQNPRYLITVTGKKLTVTCSQNMNHEYMSWYRQDPGLGLRQIYYSMNVEVTDKGDVPEGYKVSRKEKRNFPLILESPSPNQTSLYFCASSRGTGRQEKLFFGSGTQLSVL.